Listed below are T cell receptor beta chains from one sample, sequenced in a study of shared clonotypes between healthy human individuals. Data came from immunoSEQ multiplex PCR; TCRdb stores just in-frame clones and leaves some out. Of 980,000 or so clones listed, around 80% are singletons. Sequencing input: memory CD4+ T cells sorted from blood. The receptors shown here come from a man aged 18 to 29 in good health. Both conserved end residues are part of each CDR3.

v_call: TRBV10-3; j_call: TRBJ2-1; cdr3_aa: CAIKADSSYNEQFF
v_call: TRBV7-8; j_call: TRBJ1-5; cdr3_aa: CASSLDRAGGRTQPQHF
v_call: TRBV5-1; j_call: TRBJ1-1; cdr3_aa: CASSPGTGGPSSEAFF
v_call: TRBV7-2; j_call: TRBJ2-5; cdr3_aa: CASSLGSGALQETQYF
v_call: TRBV19; j_call: TRBJ1-5; cdr3_aa: CASSELETPQHF
v_call: TRBV7-9; j_call: TRBJ2-7; cdr3_aa: CASSLNQGSNEQYF
v_call: TRBV4-3; j_call: TRBJ1-2; cdr3_aa: CASSQGSTGLDYGYTF
v_call: TRBV5-1; j_call: TRBJ1-6; cdr3_aa: CASKPDLSNSPLHF
v_call: TRBV2; j_call: TRBJ2-1; cdr3_aa: CASSEQSGRSLF
v_call: TRBV9; j_call: TRBJ2-5; cdr3_aa: CASSVGARNQETQYF
v_call: TRBV6-4; j_call: TRBJ2-3; cdr3_aa: CASSEYSMSSTDTQYF
v_call: TRBV5-1; j_call: TRBJ2-7; cdr3_aa: CASSTTWDPDEQYF
v_call: TRBV18; j_call: TRBJ2-1; cdr3_aa: CASSPRDSPYNEQFF
v_call: TRBV7-2; j_call: TRBJ2-4; cdr3_aa: CASSLAAGGKNIQYF
v_call: TRBV7-2; j_call: TRBJ1-2; cdr3_aa: CASSFELQANYGYTF
v_call: TRBV19; j_call: TRBJ2-4; cdr3_aa: CASSTSVEEKNIQYF
v_call: TRBV6-1; j_call: TRBJ2-2; cdr3_aa: CASRRGLATTGELFF
v_call: TRBV7-2; j_call: TRBJ2-1; cdr3_aa: CASSLARTAYYNEQFF
v_call: TRBV18; j_call: TRBJ1-6; cdr3_aa: CASSPGADSPLHF
v_call: TRBV6-1; j_call: TRBJ2-4; cdr3_aa: CASTPSGGAGNIQYF
v_call: TRBV6-5; j_call: TRBJ1-2; cdr3_aa: CASTRGGEHGYTF
v_call: TRBV7-9; j_call: TRBJ2-1; cdr3_aa: CASSLGLGIGEQFF
v_call: TRBV29-1; j_call: TRBJ1-1; cdr3_aa: CSVEPSAMNTEAFF
v_call: TRBV7-2; j_call: TRBJ2-5; cdr3_aa: CASSLGRGLAGGMGTQYF
v_call: TRBV18; j_call: TRBJ2-4; cdr3_aa: CASSPSGTAKNIQYF
v_call: TRBV9; j_call: TRBJ2-1; cdr3_aa: CASSSSGSSYNEQFF
v_call: TRBV6-1; j_call: TRBJ1-6; cdr3_aa: CASSEYVGNSPLHF
v_call: TRBV11-2; j_call: TRBJ2-7; cdr3_aa: CASSFTSGGYEQYF
v_call: TRBV18; j_call: TRBJ1-1; cdr3_aa: CASSPPVGLGGWNTEAFF
v_call: TRBV11-2; j_call: TRBJ2-3; cdr3_aa: CASKPRDSTTDTQYF
v_call: TRBV5-4; j_call: TRBJ1-5; cdr3_aa: CASSLGGQGEQPQHF
v_call: TRBV9; j_call: TRBJ2-5; cdr3_aa: CASSSFLAGVGETQYF
v_call: TRBV25-1; j_call: TRBJ1-6; cdr3_aa: CARGHHRSYNSPLHF
v_call: TRBV6-6; j_call: TRBJ2-1; cdr3_aa: CASSYRGATGQEQFF
v_call: TRBV2; j_call: TRBJ2-7; cdr3_aa: CASSDGGRGEQYF
v_call: TRBV27; j_call: TRBJ2-2; cdr3_aa: CASRSDRVTGELFF
v_call: TRBV15; j_call: TRBJ1-5; cdr3_aa: CATSKRGKGHGGQPQHF
v_call: TRBV5-6; j_call: TRBJ2-7; cdr3_aa: CASSLGGPRDFFSYEQYF
v_call: TRBV11-2; j_call: TRBJ2-1; cdr3_aa: CASLGGSSYNEQFF
v_call: TRBV19; j_call: TRBJ2-3; cdr3_aa: CASSIATGATDTQYF